Below are 30 T cell receptor beta chains sequenced from a single sample in a study of blood T cell repertoires in COVID-19. Here immunoSEQ multiplex PCR was the method, and the copy in TCRdb shows in-frame clones only, minus some. The data contain hundreds of thousands of clones, about 88% of them seen just once; the ten biggest clones take up approximately 0.69%. Source material: peripheral blood. The receptors originated from a man in his forties or fifties with acute or convalescent COVID-19.

The rearrangement links TRBV9 to TRBJ2-2; 8 bases are a match to TRBD2. The CDR3 is made up of 15 amino acids. Looked up from germline, CDR1 is SGDLS and CDR2 is YYNGEE. V lost 0 bases and J lost 6; bases outside the gene matches: 4. CDR3 region: CASSVALAGPGELFF. CDR3 nucleotide sequence: TGTGCCAGCAGCGTAGCGCTAGCGGGCCCCGGGGAGCTGTTTTTT.

The gene calls are TRBV5-6 and TRBJ2-2, with 7 bases that match TRBD1. The J segment lost 1 base and the V segment lost 4 bases, leaving 10 bases of the junction unmatched. Germline CDR1 and CDR2: SGHDT and YYEEEE. CDR3 length: 17 residues. CDR3 region: CASSRRQTGRNTGELFF. In DNA form, the CDR3 reads TGTGCCAGCAGCCGCAGACAGACAGGGCGGAACACCGGGGAGCTGTTTTTT. The complete variable domain, with remaining parts taken from reference TRBV5-6 and TRBJ2-2, reads DAGVTQSPTHLIKTRGQQVTLRCSPKSGHDTVSWYQQALGQGPQFIFQYYEEEERQRGNFPDRFSGHQFPNYSSELNVNALLLGDSALYLCASSRRQTGRNTGELFFGEGSRLTVL.

This chain uses TRBV15 with TRBJ1-2; D is possibly TRBD1 (6 bases). Trimming stripped 5 bases from V and 4 bases from J, with 17 bases between. The length of the CDR3 is 15 residues. Germline CDR1 and CDR2: LNHNV and YYDKDF (reference sequence). The CDR3 is CATSGSPTGFYGYTF. The CDR3 nucleotides are TGTGCCACCAGCGGCTCCCCGACAGGCTTCTATGGCTACACCTTC.

This chain links TRBV21-1 with TRBJ1-2; TRBD1 is the table's D call and was not checked against the DNA. TRBV21-1 counts as a pseudogene. CDR3 length: 16 residues. This CDR3 is CASSSRTGGGNYGYTF. DNA for the CDR3: TGTGCCAGCAGCAGCCGGACAGGGGGCGGAAACTATGGCTACACCTTC.

As to this clone: Additional DNA sequences in this sample encode the identical CDR3. CDR3 nucleotide sequence: TGTGCCAGCAGCTTGGTCGGGGGGGGTGAGCAGTTCTTC. It translates to CASSLVGGGEQFF. The chain links TRBV5-4 to TRBJ2-1; 8 bases line up with TRBD2. J gave up 9 bases and V 0 bases, and 2 bases lay outside the gene matches. Germline V gives CDR1 SGHNT, CDR2 YYREEE (reference sequence). The CDR3 extends over 13 amino acids.

This rearrangement joins TRBV5-1 to TRBJ1-4; D not resolved. Germline V gene data show CDR1 as SGHRS and CDR2 as YFSETQ. V was shortened by 6 bases and J by 7 bases, with 10 bases between the two germline ends. CDR3 length equals 12 residues. CDR3: CASKSRGEKLFF. The DNA for the CDR3 is TGCGCCAGCAAGAGCAGAGGTGAAAAACTGTTTTTT.

The rearrangement uses TRBV27 and TRBJ2-1; 11 nucleotides line up with TRBD2. The CDR3 consists of 14 residues. The V gene's germline CDR1 is MNHEY and CDR2 SMNVEV (reference sequence). The trim removed 10 bases at V and 4 bases at J, leaving 6 bases unmatched. The CDR3 spells CATHPSGGYNEQFF. CDR3 in DNA: TGTGCCACCCACCCTAGCGGGGGGTACAATGAGCAGTTCTTC.

V usage is TRBV7-2 and J usage is TRBJ2-5, with 13 bases lining up with TRBD2. V lost 1 base to trimming and J lost 1 base; unmatched junction nucleotides: 6. Germline CDR1 SGHTA, CDR2 FQGNSA. CDR3 length: 18 residues. The CDR3 sequence is CASSLETSGGITQETQYF. The CDR3 DNA reads TGTGCCAGCAGCTTAGAGACTAGCGGGGGGATCACCCAAGAGACCCAGTACTTC. Looking up the rest from reference TRBV7-2 and TRBJ2-5 gives the full variable domain: GAGVSQSPSNKVTEKGKDVELRCDPISGHTALYWYRQSLGQGLEFLIYFQGNSAPDKSGLPSDRFSAERTGGSVSTLTIQRTQQEDSAVYLCASSLETSGGITQETQYFGPGTRLLVL.

This chain connects TRBV28 to TRBJ2-2, with D possibly matching TRBD2 (7 bases). The CDR3 extends over 17 amino acids. Looked up from germline, CDR1 is MDHEN and CDR2 is SYDVKM. Between the trimmed V and J ends, which lost 6 bases and 4 bases, there was a span of 21 bases. CDR3 DNA: TGTGCCAGCAGCCCCGGGGGGACACCAAAGCTCACCGGGGAGCTGTTTTTT. Protein product: CASSPGGTPKLTGELFF. Together with reference TRBV28 and TRBJ2-2, the CDR3 gives the full variable domain: DVKVTQSSRYLVKRTGEKVFLECVQDMDHENMFWYRQDPGLGLRLIYFSYDVKMKEKGDIPEGYSVSREKKERFSLILESASTNQTSMYLCASSPGGTPKLTGELFFGEGSRLTVL.

This chain links TRBV19 with TRBJ2-5, with TRBD1 as a possible D gene (5 bases). V was trimmed by 6 bases and J by 5 bases, leaving 22 bases between them. Looked up from germline, CDR1 is LNHDA and CDR2 is SQIVND (reference sequence). This CDR3 region has 16 residues. CDR3 nucleotide sequence: TGTGCCAGTAGGTTCCTCCACAGGTCTGGGGATGAGACCCAGTACTTC. It encodes CASRFLHRSGDETQYF. Using reference TRBV19 and TRBJ2-5 for the parts outside the CDR3, the full variable domain is DGGITQSPKYLFRKEGQNVTLSCEQNLNHDAMYWYRQDPGQGLRLIYYSQIVNDFQKGDIAEGYSVSREKKESFPLTVTSAQKNPTAFYLCASRFLHRSGDETQYFGPGTRLLVL.

The chain uses TRBV28 and TRBJ1-4; the match to TRBD1 covers 7 bases. With 7 bases clipped from V and 0 bases from J, the junction kept 5 bases outside the gene matches. CDR3 length equals 15 residues. Germline values: CDR1 MDHEN, CDR2 SYDVKM. The CDR3 sequence: CASTSDRTTNEKLFF. CDR3 bases: TGTGCCAGCACTTCGGACAGGACAACTAATGAAAAACTGTTTTTT.

The rearrangement uses TRBV4-2 and TRBJ2-7; 9 bases are shared with TRBD2. The V gene end was trimmed by 1 base and the J gene end by 4 bases; junction bases not matched to a gene: 5. The CDR3 consists of 15 residues. Looked up from germline, CDR1 is LGHNA and CDR2 is YNFKEQ. CDR3 residues: CASSQVGLALYEQYF. CDR3 bases: TGTGCCAGCAGCCAAGTTGGACTAGCGTTGTACGAGCAGTACTTC.

This rearrangement joins TRBV6-5 to TRBJ1-2, with 7 bases matching TRBD1. The V gene end was trimmed by 4 bases and the J gene end by 7 bases; junction bases not matched to a gene: 9. The CDR3 spans 14 residues. The germline CDR1 and CDR2 sequences are MNHEY and SVGAGI. The CDR3 DNA is TGTGCCAGCAGTTCCATAACAGGGGAATCTGGCTACACCTTC. This translates into CASSSITGESGYTF.

This clone was seen a handful of times. The chain links TRBV10-1 to TRBJ2-1, with D perhaps TRBD1 (6 bases). In germline, CDR1 is WNHNN, CDR2 SYGVQD (reference sequence). The length of the CDR3 is 17 residues. The V and J ends lost 3 bases and 5 bases respectively, with 20 bases between them. CDR3 region: CASSEISSTGLNNEQFF. CDR3 sequence (DNA): TGCGCCAGCAGTGAAATATCATCGACAGGATTAAACAATGAGCAGTTCTTC.

This clone was detected once. The gene calls are TRBV5-1 and TRBJ2-1; D uncertain. The germline CDR1 and CDR2 sequences are SGHRS and YFSETQ. V gave up 4 bases and J gave up 0 bases, with 14 bases separating them. CDR3 length: 16 amino acids. The CDR3 loop is CASSLRLTHSYNEQFF. For the CDR3, the DNA is TGCGCCAGCAGCCTAAGACTGACCCACTCCTACAATGAGCAGTTCTTC.

The chain combines TRBV3-1 (or the pseudogene TRBV3-2) with TRBJ1-5; 10 bases map to TRBD1. The CDR3 extends over 14 amino acids. The germline V gene has CDR1 LGHDT and CDR2 YNNKEL (reference sequence). V shed 5 bases and J 2 bases; nucleotides not matched to a gene: 0. CDR3 amino acids: CASSGTGGNQPQHF. CDR3 DNA: TGTGCCAGCAGCGGGACAGGGGGCAATCAGCCCCAGCATTTT.

This chain links TRBV5-1 with TRBJ1-4; TRBD1 is a possible D gene (5 bases). The CDR3 runs to 15 residues. V was shortened by 0 bases and J by 3 bases, with 9 bases between the two germline ends. Germline V gene data show CDR1 as SGHRS and CDR2 as YFSETQ. CDR3 amino acids: CASSLARGANEKLFF. Written as DNA, the CDR3 is TGCGCCAGCAGCTTGGCTAGGGGTGCTAATGAAAAACTGTTTTTT.

This chain links TRBV30 with TRBJ2-1, with TRBD2 identical over 8 bases. The CDR3 has 14 residues. Germline-derived CDR1 and CDR2 are GTSNPN and SVGIG (reference sequence). V gave up 0 bases and J gave up 4 bases; unmatched junction bases: 2. For the CDR3, the DNA is TGTGCCTGGAGTGTCGGGGGGGGTTACAATGAGCAGTTCTTC. It specifies CAWSVGGGYNEQFF.

The chain recombines TRBV3-1 (or the pseudogene TRBV3-2) with TRBJ1-2; D possibly corresponds to TRBD1 (5 bases). Germline assignment: CDR1 LGHDT and CDR2 YNNKEL (reference sequence). The V end lost 1 base, the J end lost 4 bases, and 16 bases lay between the germline ends. This CDR3 comprises 16 residues. CDR3 loop: CASSQVSQGYIYGYTF. CDR3 in DNA: TGTGCCAGCAGCCAAGTTAGCCAGGGCTACATCTATGGCTACACCTTC.

This clone was found once. The chain joins TRBV5-1 to TRBJ2-1, with D unresolved. This CDR3 contains 16 residues. V lost 3 bases, J lost 0 bases, and 13 bases lay in between. Per germline, CDR1 SGHRS and CDR2 YFSETQ. The CDR3 reads CASSSHSRISYNEQFF. CDR3 sequence (DNA): TGCGCCAGCAGCTCCCACTCTAGGATCTCCTACAATGAGCAGTTCTTC.

The chain is built from TRBV19 and TRBJ1-1; 10 bases agree with TRBD1. The CDR3 has 15 residues. J gave up 4 bases and V 1 base, and 3 bases lay outside the gene matches. The germline V gene encodes CDR1 LNHDA and CDR2 SQIVND (reference sequence). CDR3 nucleotides: TGTGCCAGTAGTATAGTTTGGACAGGGGGCACTGAAGCTTTCTTT. Encoded protein: CASSIVWTGGTEAFF. The variable domain in full, with the rest retrieved from reference TRBV19 and TRBJ1-1, is DGGITQSPKYLFRKEGQNVTLSCEQNLNHDAMYWYRQDPGQGLRLIYYSQIVNDFQKGDIAEGYSVSREKKESFPLTVTSAQKNPTAFYLCASSIVWTGGTEAFFGQGTRLTVV.

The J gene is TRBJ2-7, the V gene TRBV18; 11 bases agree with TRBD2. V lost 4 bases, J lost 3 bases, and 5 bases stayed unmatched. The CDR3 spans 15 residues. CDR1 KGHSH and CDR2 LQKENI come from the germline V gene. This CDR3 reads CASSQAGLADYEQYF. The CDR3 DNA reads TGTGCCAGCTCACAAGCGGGACTAGCGGACTACGAGCAGTACTTC.

This chain connects TRBV7-8 to TRBJ2-3, with 16 bases fitting TRBD2. This CDR3 has 18 amino acids. V trimming: 4 bases; J trimming: 3 bases; junction bases outside the gene matches: 7. The V gene's germline CDR1 is SGHVS and CDR2 FQNEAQ. The CDR3 protein is CASSWGLAGGFLTDTQYF. CDR3 nucleotides: TGTGCCAGCAGCTGGGGACTAGCGGGAGGGTTTCTGACAGATACGCAGTATTTT.

The gene calls are TRBV4-2 and TRBJ2-3; D perhaps matches TRBD2 (7 bases). Germline V gene lookup returns CDR1 LGHNA and CDR2 YNFKEQ. The CDR3 totals 15 residues. Trimming cost V 4 bases and J 2 bases, with 13 bases left between them. The chain's CDR3 is CASSRGGLNTDTQYF. The CDR3 region has the DNA TGTGCCAGCAGCCGGGGGGGGCTGAACACAGATACGCAGTATTTT.

This clone was picked up one time. This chain links TRBV6-5 with TRBJ2-7; TRBD2 is a possible D gene (5 bases). Germline lookup yields CDR1 MNHEY and CDR2 SVGAGI. This CDR3 comprises 11 residues. Trimming cost V 8 bases and J 3 bases, with 8 bases left between them. CDR3 DNA: TGTGCCAGCCGGGAAAGCTACGAGCAGTACTTC. Amino acid sequence: CASRESYEQYF.

The rearrangement links TRBV7-2 to TRBJ2-3, with 13 bases matching TRBD2. Germline assignment: CDR1 SGHTA and CDR2 FQGNSA. This CDR3 spans 15 amino acids. Trimming took 6 bases from V and 4 from J; bases not matched to a gene: 4. The CDR3 nucleotides read TGTGCCAGCAGGACTAGCGGGGGGTTAGCAGATACGCAGTATTTT. Amino acids: CASRTSGGLADTQYF.

The chain recombines TRBV5-4 with TRBJ2-7; 15 positions agree with TRBD2. Losses at the gene ends were 4 bases for V and 7 bases for J; bases not matched to a gene: 12. This CDR3 contains 17 residues. Germline assignment: CDR1 SGHNT and CDR2 YYREEE (reference sequence). The CDR3 region is CASSPGLAGGPPREQYF. The CDR3 DNA reads TGTGCCAGCAGCCCCGGACTAGCGGGGGGGCCCCCGAGAGAGCAGTACTTC.

The gene calls are TRBV19 and TRBJ2-1; possibly TRBD1 for D (5 bases). The germline V gene encodes CDR1 LNHDA and CDR2 SQIVND (reference sequence). The CDR3 length is 17 residues. V shed 5 bases and J shed 4 bases, with 21 bases lying between them. CDR3 region: CASSAKDSVIRYNEQFF. Here the CDR3 DNA reads TGTGCCAGTAGTGCCAAAGACAGCGTTATTAGGTACAATGAGCAGTTCTTC.

This chain joins TRBV12-3 or TRBV12-4 and TRBJ1-5; 7 bases align to TRBD1. The CDR3 spans 13 residues. The V segment lost 5 bases and the J segment 5 bases; nucleotides outside the gene matches: 3. CDR3: CASSLTGDQPQHF. CDR3 nucleotide sequence: TGTGCCAGCAGTCTTACAGGGGATCAGCCCCAGCATTTT.

The chain couples TRBV6-2 or TRBV6-3 to TRBJ1-2; D is perhaps TRBD1 (6 bases). Trimming removed 5 bases at V and 4 bases at J, with 20 bases between. The germline gives CDR1 MNHEY, CDR2 SVGEGT. CDR3 length equals 16 residues. CDR3 in amino acids: CASSPRGGANIYGYTF. The DNA for the CDR3 is TGTGCCAGCAGTCCCCGTGGGGGGGCGAATATCTATGGCTACACCTTC.